There are a few counts of the clone carrying this T cell receptor beta chain. The antigen is not known. The CDR3 length is 16 residues. V gave up 5 bases and J gave up 4 bases, with 20 bases separating them. CDR1 and CDR2 (germline): SGHTA, FQGNSA. The sample is drawn from a study of STAT5B mutations in CD4+ large granular lymphocyte leukemia. General study findings and limits: About 26% of private leukemic clonotypes occurred rarely in other patients' non-leukemic repertoires.

Measured with immunoSEQ multiplex PCR; TCRdb has only the in-frame clones, and not every one. Seen here are fewer than 45,000 clones, roughly 76% observed once, and the top ten hold 3% to 4%. This chain joins TRBV7-2 and TRBJ1-1, with D possibly TRBD1 on 5 matching bases. Sample: CD4+ T cells from blood buffy coats. This receptor was identified in a human donor in good health. The CDR3: CASSTRGQGLGTEAFF. The CDR3, as DNA: TGTGCCAGCAGCACTCGGGGCCAGGGTTTGGGCACTGAAGCTTTCTTT.